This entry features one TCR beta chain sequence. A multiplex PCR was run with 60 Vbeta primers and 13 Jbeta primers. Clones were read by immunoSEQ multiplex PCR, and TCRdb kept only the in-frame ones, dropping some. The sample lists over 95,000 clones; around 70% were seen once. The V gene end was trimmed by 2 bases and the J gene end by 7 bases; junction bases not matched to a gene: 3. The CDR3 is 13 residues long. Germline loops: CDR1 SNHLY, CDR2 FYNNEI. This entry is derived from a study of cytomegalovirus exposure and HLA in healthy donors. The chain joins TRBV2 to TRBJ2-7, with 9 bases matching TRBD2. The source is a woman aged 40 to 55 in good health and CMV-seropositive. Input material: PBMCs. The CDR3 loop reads CASSESLAGEQYF. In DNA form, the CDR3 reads TGTGCCAGCAGTGAATCCCTAGCGGGGGAGCAGTACTTC.